What follows describes a single T cell receptor (beta chain). What it recognizes is unknown. This record comes from a study of molecular identifiers for immune sequencing clone quantification. Regarding the study as a whole: Among around 1 million naive cells, spiked Jurkat TCR RNA from a single cell was reportedly detectable.

It was from around 20,000 to 1,000,000 sorted cells, with 10%, 30% or 50% RNA, that naive CD8 libraries came. Previously described methods and listed TCR primers produced bulk TCR libraries. TCRdb itself ran the PCR reads through MiXCR, one entry per CDR3 protein. The sample has fewer than 350,000 distinct CDR3 sequences; about 23% are singletons. The CDR3 is made up of 16 amino acids. Germline CDR1 and CDR2: MGHRA and YSYEKL. Trimming removed 0 bases at V and 3 bases at J, with 11 bases between. The TCR comes from a human donor in good health. Some libraries in this study had Jurkat cell RNA spiked in. The chain couples TRBV4-1 to TRBJ2-2, with no clear D. The sample consisted of naive CD8+ T cells from blood, with Jurkat cell RNA spiked in. Subset reported: FACS-sorted CD8+CD4-CCR7+CD45RA+ naive T cells. CDR3 DNA: TGCGCCAGCAGCCAAGATCACAACCCGTACACCGGGGAGCTGTTTTTT. Amino acids: CASSQDHNPYTGELFF.